Listed below are T cell receptor beta chains from one sample, sequenced in a study of T cell responses to AZD1222 COVID-19 vaccine. The method was immunoSEQ multiplex PCR; TCRdb's version includes in-frame clones alone and lacks a portion of them. This sample yields 110,000 to 150,000 clones, of which around 92% are seen a single time; 2.5% to 4% belongs to the top ten. The input for sequencing was peripheral blood, taken 28 days after the second AZD1222 dose. Every receptor here comes from an adult who received the AZD1222 COVID-19 vaccine. The CDR3 runs from the conserved cysteine through the conserved F or W. The D gene is left open where the match is weak. Clone size is shown for a subset of rows, as once, few, many or a class of expanded clone.

TRBJ2-7 . . TRBV15 CATSRDLVGRVGEQYF TGTGCCACCAGCAGAGATTTGGTGGGCAGGGTGGGCGAGCAGTACTTC
TRBJ2-1 . TRBD2 TRBV19 CASSIKLRLAENNEQFF TGTGCCAGTAGTATAAAGCTTCGGCTAGCGGAGAACAATGAGCAGTTCTTC
TRBJ1-1 . . TRBV16 CASSSAQGNTEAFF TGTGCCAGCAGCTCCGCTCAGGGGAACACTGAAGCTTTCTTT
TRBJ2-1 . . TRBV19 CASSHNNGRLGEQFF TGTGCCAGTAGTCACAATAACGGGAGATTGGGTGAGCAGTTCTTC
TRBJ2-7 . TRBD1 TRBV5-1 CASSSPGQGARYEQYF TGCGCCAGCAGCAGCCCGGGACAGGGGGCGCGGTACGAGCAGTACTTC
TRBJ1-5 . TRBD1 TRBV28 CASIPLLGQGDQPQHF TGTGCCAGCATACCCTTGCTTGGACAGGGCGATCAGCCCCAGCATTTT
TRBJ2-2 . . TRBV5-1 CACGARPGELFF TGCGCCTGCGGGGCCAGGCCCGGGGAGCTGTTTTTT
TRBJ1-6 few . TRBV5-6 CASSPWGYNSPLHF TGTGCCAGCAGCCCGTGGGGTTATAATTCACCCCTCCACTTT
TRBJ2-3 . TRBD2 TRBV24-1 CATSDPAGGPTDTQYF TGTGCCACCAGTGACCCAGCGGGAGGGCCCACAGATACGCAGTATTTT
TRBJ2-7 . . TRBV19 CASSTVRGSLGEQYF TGTGCCAGTAGTACCGTGAGGGGCTCGCTGGGGGAGCAGTACTTC
TRBJ1-1 once . TRBV6-2/TRBV6-3 CASSTRTRAEAFF TGTGCCAGCAGTACACGGACAAGGGCTGAAGCTTTCTTT
TRBJ1-1 once TRBD1 TRBV5-1 CASSLAGQGTEAFF TGCGCCAGCAGCCTCGCTGGACAGGGGACTGAAGCTTTCTTT
TRBJ1-4 . . TRBV3-1/TRBV3-2 CASSLRKERAIEKLFF TGTGCCAGCAGCCTGAGGAAGGAACGGGCTATAGAAAAACTGTTTTTT
TRBJ2-7 . . TRBV4-2 CASSQDYGGASEQYF TGTGCCAGCAGCCAAGATTATGGGGGGGCGAGCGAGCAGTACTTC
TRBJ1-4 . . TRBV12-3/TRBV12-4 CASSGPNEKLFF TGTGCCAGCAGCGGACCAAATGAAAAACTGTTTTTT
TRBJ1-5 . . TRBV19 CASQNTPGARSGPQHF TGTGCCAGTCAGAACACCCCGGGAGCTCGGAGTGGGCCCCAGCATTTT
TRBJ2-7 . TRBD2 TRBV30 CAWSVPGAGGSYEQYF TGTGCCTGGAGTGTACCCGGAGCGGGAGGTTCCTACGAGCAGTACTTC
TRBJ2-2 . . TRBV19 CASTSPGGPNTGELFF TGTGCCAGCACCAGCCCCGGGGGCCCGAACACCGGGGAGCTGTTTTTT
TRBJ1-4 . TRBD1 TRBV28 CASSFRDRGVSANEKLFF TGTGCCAGCAGTTTCCGGGACAGGGGGGTTTCGGCTAATGAAAAACTGTTTTTT
TRBJ1-5 . . TRBV21-1 CASTPDRDPFNSNQPQHF TGTGCCAGCACACCGGACAGAGATCCCTTTAATAGCAATCAGCCCCAGCATTTT